This T cell receptor (beta chain) was obtained from a study of cytomegalovirus exposure and HLA in healthy donors. Study findings and constraints: Later work found that TCR association rates differed between HLA loci; DRB1 had the most and HLA-C the fewest.

Researchers ran the PCR with 60 Vbeta and 13 Jbeta primers. TCRdb keeps only in-frame clones here, not all; method: immunoSEQ multiplex PCR. The data hold some 180,000 clones, with 78% observed a single time. This clone was found a few times. What it binds is not known. Germline V CDR1 and CDR2: SGHTA, FQGNSA. The V and J ends lost 5 bases and 4 bases respectively, with 11 bases between them. This CDR3 is built from 13 residues. Sequencing used PBMCs. The rearrangement links TRBV7-2 to TRBJ2-5; possible D gene TRBD1, 6 bases. This sequence was found in a woman aged 25-40 years in good health and CMV-seropositive. Here the CDR3 DNA reads TGTGCCAGCAGCCTAAGGACAGCAGAGACCCAGTACTTC. Its protein is CASSLRTAETQYF.